The 30 T cell receptor beta chains given below trace back to one sample, sequenced in a study of TIL therapy for anti-PD-1-resistant metastatic lung cancer. The time point is: pre-treatment sample, taken before nivolumab and TIL therapy. The libraries were made with immunoSEQ v3. TCRdb keeps only in-frame clones here, not all; method: immunoSEQ multiplex PCR. Of about 60,000 clones in the sample, roughly 84% were seen once. Specimen: blood, collected at baseline. These receptors all stem from a person aged 25-85 years with non-small cell lung cancer.

As DNA, the CDR3 is TGTGCCAGCTCACCACCACTGAGCTCCTCGAACACCGGGGAGCTGTTTTTT. It is translated as CASSPPLSSSNTGELFF. The genes are TRBV18 and TRBJ2-2; D is ambiguous. CDR1 and CDR2 from the germline V gene are KGHSH and LQKENI. The V end lost 0 bases, the J end lost 0 bases, and 11 bases lay between the germline ends. The CDR3 length is 17 residues.

V and J are TRBV16 and TRBJ2-7, with D possibly matching TRBD1 (5 bases). Germline V CDR1 and CDR2: KGHSY, FQNENV. The CDR3 covers 15 residues. The V and J ends lost 0 bases and 0 bases respectively, with 9 bases between them. The CDR3 here is CASSQSPGLSYEQYF. CDR3 bases: TGTGCCAGCAGCCAATCCCCAGGGCTCTCCTACGAGCAGTACTTC.

In this sample, this clone turned up a few times. The chain links TRBV10-3 to TRBJ1-6, with 11 bases fitting TRBD1. Per the germline V gene, CDR1 is ENHRY and CDR2 is SYGVKD. This CDR3 has 16 amino acids. V was pared by 0 bases and J by 6 bases, with 1 base of the junction left unmatched. The CDR3 DNA follows: TGTGCCATCAGTGAGTCTGGGACAGGGGGTAATTCACCCCTCCACTTT. Protein product: CAISESGTGGNSPLHF.

As DNA, the CDR3 is TGTGCCAGCTCACTAAAACAGGGGACGGGTACTGAAGCTTTCTTT. This gives the protein CASSLKQGTGTEAFF. The chain links TRBV18 to TRBJ1-1, with 7 bases matching TRBD1. This CDR3 has 15 residues. Germline CDR1 KGHSH, CDR2 LQKENI. Trimming at V came to 4 bases and at J to 5 bases, leaving 10 bases not matched to a gene.

The chain recombines TRBV2 with TRBJ2-3; D possibly matches TRBD1 or TRBD2 (6 bases each). Deletions cut 9 bases from V and 0 bases from J, with 19 bases between. The germline gives CDR1 SNHLY, CDR2 FYNNEI. The CDR3 runs 16 residues. The CDR3 DNA is TGTGCCAGTGCTGGAAGGGGGGCCCTCAGCACAGATACGCAGTATTTT. Residues: CASAGRGALSTDTQYF.

The chain links TRBV27 to TRBJ1-1; a possible D gene is TRBD1 (6 bases). In germline, CDR1 is MNHEY, CDR2 SMNVEV (reference sequence). The CDR3 spans 14 residues. V was cut by 4 bases and J by 4 bases, with 13 bases left in between. The DNA for the CDR3 is TGTGCCAGCAGTTCACAGGGTTGGGGCACTGAAGCTTTCTTT. This sequence encodes CASSSQGWGTEAFF.

This chain connects TRBV18 to TRBJ1-5; D is undetermined. Deletions cut 3 bases from V and 3 bases from J, with 12 bases between. The length of the CDR3 is 15 residues. Germline-derived CDR1 and CDR2 are KGHSH and LQKENI. Written as DNA, the CDR3 is TGTGCCAGCTCACCGGGCGGAGAACCCAATCAGCCCCAGCATTTT. Its protein is CASSPGGEPNQPQHF.

This sequence joins TRBV10-2 and TRBJ1-4; unclear D gene. V was clipped by 3 bases and J by 7 bases, with 3 bases between them. CDR1 WSHSY and CDR2 SAAADI come from the germline V gene. The CDR3 runs 11 residues. The CDR3 sequence: CASSDGEKLFF. The CDR3 DNA is TGCGCCAGCAGTGACGGTGAAAAACTGTTTTTT.

This chain links TRBV24-1 with TRBJ2-1; TRBD1 agrees at 10 bases. The J segment lost 6 bases and the V segment lost 3 bases, leaving 4 bases of the junction unmatched. This CDR3 region has 15 residues. CDR1 KGHDR and CDR2 SFDVKD come from the germline V gene. The CDR3 nucleotides read TGTGCCACCAGTGATCGGACAGGGGGGGGCAATGAGCAGTTCTTC. Translation gives CATSDRTGGGNEQFF.

The rearrangement uses TRBV11-2 and TRBJ1-2, with 8 bases matching TRBD1. Unmatched junction bases numbered 13, after V lost 3 bases and J lost 4 bases. CDR1 and CDR2 from the germline V gene are SGHAT and FQNNGV. This CDR3 has 17 amino acids. The CDR3 spells CASSLGSRTGPFYGYTF. CDR3 DNA: TGTGCCAGCAGCTTGGGGTCCAGGACAGGGCCCTTCTATGGCTACACCTTC.

The chain combines TRBV6-1 with TRBJ1-2; possible D gene TRBD1, 5 bases. V lost 1 base, J lost 6 bases, and 9 bases lay in between. This CDR3 is built from 13 residues. CDR1 and CDR2 (germline): MNHNS, SASEGT. CDR3 in DNA: TGTGCCAGCAGTGAAGGGGCAGGGAATGGCTACACCTTC. It encodes CASSEGAGNGYTF.

The V gene is TRBV3-1 (or the pseudogene TRBV3-2), the J gene TRBJ2-1, with TRBD2 matching 8 bases. The CDR3 totals 16 residues. V dropped 1 base and J dropped 9; count of bases not matched to a gene: 11. Looked up from germline, CDR1 is LGHDT and CDR2 is YNNKEL (reference sequence). The CDR3 nucleotides are TGTGCCAGCAGCCAAGTAGGACGGGGGGGCCTAAGTGAGCAGTTCTTC. This encodes CASSQVGRGGLSEQFF.

In this sample, this clone turned up once. This chain uses TRBV6-1 with TRBJ2-3, with a possible D match to TRBD1 (6 bases). The CDR3 extends over 17 amino acids. Germline CDR1 MNHNS, CDR2 SASEGT. Trimming pared 4 bases from V and 0 bases from J, leaving 17 bases between. The CDR3 loop reads CASSARGRATSTDTQYF. The DNA for the CDR3 is TGTGCCAGCAGTGCCAGGGGCCGTGCAACTAGCACAGATACGCAGTATTTT.

The J gene is TRBJ1-1, the V gene TRBV28; D gene ambiguous. The CDR3 runs to 14 residues. Germline V gives CDR1 MDHEN, CDR2 SYDVKM. V was trimmed by 8 bases and J by 4 bases, leaving 17 bases between them. The CDR3 region is CASRRWPSGTEAFF. The DNA for the CDR3 is TGTGCCAGCCGTCGCTGGCCGTCGGGCACTGAAGCTTTCTTT.

The chain is built from TRBV5-1 and TRBJ2-5; D unclear. CDR1 SGHRS and CDR2 YFSETQ come from the germline V gene. V was cut by 0 bases and J by 3 bases, with 0 bases left in between. This CDR3 has 11 amino acids. The CDR3 sequence is CASSLEETQYF. The CDR3 bases are TGCGCCAGCAGCTTGGAAGAGACCCAGTACTTC.

The chain joins TRBV6-1 to TRBJ1-5, with D perhaps TRBD1 (6 bases). The CDR3 is made up of 17 amino acids. The germline CDR1 and CDR2 sequences are MNHNS and SASEGT. Trimming took 4 bases from V and 1 from J, leaving 17 bases between them. The CDR3 loop reads CASSAWDTPRSNQPQHF. CDR3 nucleotides: TGTGCCAGCAGTGCGTGGGACACCCCCAGGAGCAATCAGCCCCAGCATTTT.

This rearrangement joins TRBV2 to TRBJ2-2, with 8 bases identical to TRBD1. V was clipped by 5 bases and J by 0 bases; unmatched bases: 5. Germline CDR1 and CDR2: SNHLY and FYNNEI. The CDR3 length is 16 residues. CDR3: CASSKDRGTNTGELFF. CDR3 sequence (DNA): TGTGCCAGCAGTAAAGACAGGGGAACGAACACCGGGGAGCTGTTTTTT.

This chain links TRBV15 with TRBJ1-5; D possibly corresponds to TRBD1 (6 bases). V was trimmed by 3 bases and J by 7 bases, leaving 16 bases between them. The CDR3 contains 15 residues. The germline gives CDR1 LNHNV, CDR2 YYDKDF (reference sequence). The CDR3 region is CATSRESGEQQPQHF. Here the CDR3 DNA reads TGTGCCACCAGCAGGGAATCAGGGGAGCAACAGCCCCAGCATTTT.

This chain joins TRBV30 and TRBJ1-4; 9 bases fit TRBD1. CDR3 length: 15 amino acids. The ends lost 0 bases at V and 8 bases at J; junction bases unmatched: 7. CDR1 is GTSNPN and CDR2 is SVGIG in the germline V gene (reference sequence). The CDR3 sequence is CAWSVQQGAGEKLFF. For the CDR3, the DNA is TGTGCCTGGAGTGTCCAACAGGGGGCCGGCGAAAAACTGTTTTTT.

The chain combines TRBV27 with TRBJ2-2, with D tentatively TRBD1 (5 bases). Germline V CDR1 and CDR2: MNHEY, SMNVEV (reference sequence). Trimming stripped 6 bases from V and 1 base from J, with 12 bases between. CDR3 length: 15 amino acids. The CDR3: CASSPLGLNTGELFF. CDR3 in DNA: TGTGCCAGCAGCCCACTGGGGCTGAACACCGGGGAGCTGTTTTTT.

V is TRBV10-1 and J is TRBJ1-4, with 7 bases fitting TRBD1. CDR1 and CDR2 (germline): WNHNN, SYGVQD (reference sequence). V trimming: 10 bases; J trimming: 4 bases; junction bases outside the gene matches: 12. The CDR3 contains 15 residues. The CDR3 bases are TGCGCCAACTTTTTTCCGGGACAGCTTAATGAAAAACTGTTTTTT. It encodes CANFFPGQLNEKLFF.

This chain joins TRBV5-1 and TRBJ2-1; D uncertain. Trimming removed 0 bases at V and 6 bases at J, with 13 bases between. CDR3 length: 15 residues. Germline V gene data show CDR1 as SGHRS and CDR2 as YFSETQ. CDR3 protein: CASSLEPTGVNEQFF. CDR3 sequence (DNA): TGCGCCAGCAGCTTGGAGCCTACGGGCGTCAATGAGCAGTTCTTC.

The J gene is TRBJ1-3, the V gene TRBV25-1, with a possible D match to TRBD1 (5 bases). Trimming cost V 6 bases and J 4 bases, with 19 bases left between them. The CDR3 has 16 residues. Germline V gene data show CDR1 as MGHDK and CDR2 as SYGVNS. The DNA of the CDR3 is TGTGCCAGCAGGGGTACAGGTCTTATGGGGGGAAACACCATATATTTT. Protein sequence: CASRGTGLMGGNTIYF.

The rearrangement joins TRBV5-6 to TRBJ1-6; no reliable D call. The germline V gene has CDR1 SGHDT and CDR2 YYEEEE. Trimming cost V 0 bases and J 8 bases, with 9 bases left between them. The CDR3 is 14 amino acids. The CDR3 is CASSLGGTDSPLHF. DNA of the CDR3: TGTGCCAGCAGCTTGGGCGGTACTGATTCACCCCTCCACTTT.

This clone has just one count. The V gene is TRBV15, the J gene TRBJ1-2; weak D call: TRBD1 (5 bases). V was shortened by 1 base and J by 6 bases, with 15 bases between the two germline ends. The CDR3 has 15 residues. Germline V gives CDR1 LNHNV, CDR2 YYDKDF (reference sequence). In nucleotides, the CDR3 is TGTGCCACCAGCAGAGTGTTGGAGGGGCGTGATGGCTACACCTTC. It codes for CATSRVLEGRDGYTF.

The gene calls are TRBV9 and TRBJ2-1; no clear D. CDR3 length equals 11 residues. The ends were cut back, 8 bases at V and 6 bases at J, with 9 bases in the middle. From germline, CDR1 is SGDLS and CDR2 YYNGEE. The CDR3 spells CASGPSNEQFF. DNA for the CDR3: TGTGCCAGTGGGCCCTCCAATGAGCAGTTCTTC.

The rearrangement links TRBV7-9 to TRBJ1-1; D is unclear. V gave up 1 base and J gave up 4 bases, with 13 bases separating them. Germline CDR1 and CDR2: SEHNR and FQNEAQ (reference sequence). This CDR3 spans 15 amino acids. CDR3 loop: CASSLELGGSTEAFF. The CDR3 DNA sequence: TGTGCCAGCAGCTTAGAATTGGGCGGTAGCACTGAAGCTTTCTTT.

The rearrangement joins TRBV10-3 to TRBJ2-2, with D unclear. V was clipped by 3 bases and J by 1 base, with 9 bases between them. The CDR3 length is 15 residues. CDR1 ENHRY and CDR2 SYGVKD come from the germline V gene. This CDR3 reads CAISDPNRNTGELFF. DNA for the CDR3: TGTGCCATCAGTGATCCGAACAGGAACACCGGGGAGCTGTTTTTT.

The chain combines TRBV27 with TRBJ1-2, with 7 bases matching TRBD1. The trim removed 6 bases at V and 10 bases at J, leaving 11 bases unmatched. Germline CDR1 is MNHEY and CDR2 is SMNVEV (reference sequence). The CDR3 sequence is 13 residues long. The CDR3 loop is CASSQGQMPFYTF. CDR3 DNA sequence: TGTGCCAGCAGCCAGGGACAGATGCCATTCTACACCTTC.

The rearrangement uses TRBV7-8 and TRBJ1-5; D unresolved. V was cut by 5 bases and J by 7 bases, with 15 bases left in between. This CDR3 contains 14 residues. Germline CDR1 SGHVS, CDR2 FQNEAQ. The CDR3: CASSRGLAQQPQHF. As DNA, the CDR3 is TGTGCCAGCAGCCGAGGGCTAGCCCAGCAGCCCCAGCATTTT. Looking up the rest from reference TRBV7-8 and TRBJ1-5 gives the full variable domain: GAGVSQSPRYKVAKRGQDVALRCDPISGHVSLFWYQQALGQGPEFLTYFQNEAQLDKSGLPSDRFFAERPEGSVSTLKIQRTQQEDSAVYLCASSRGLAQQPQHFGDGTRLSIL.